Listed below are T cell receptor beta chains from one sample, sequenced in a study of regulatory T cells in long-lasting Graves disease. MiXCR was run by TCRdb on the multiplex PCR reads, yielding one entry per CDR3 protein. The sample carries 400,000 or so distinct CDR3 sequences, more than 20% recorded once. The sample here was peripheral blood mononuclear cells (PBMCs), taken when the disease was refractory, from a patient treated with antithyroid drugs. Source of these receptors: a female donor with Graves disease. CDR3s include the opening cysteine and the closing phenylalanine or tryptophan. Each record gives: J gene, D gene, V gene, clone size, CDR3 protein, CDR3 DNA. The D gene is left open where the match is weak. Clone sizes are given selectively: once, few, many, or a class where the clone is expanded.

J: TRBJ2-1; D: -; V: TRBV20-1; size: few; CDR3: CSALSDPLLRNEQFF; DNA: TGCAGTGCCTTAAGTGACCCACTCCTAAGAAATGAGCAGTTCTTC
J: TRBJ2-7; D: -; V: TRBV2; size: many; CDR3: CASRPDGRSYEQYF; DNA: TGTGCCAGCCGGCCAGACGGACGCTCCTACGAGCAGTACTTC
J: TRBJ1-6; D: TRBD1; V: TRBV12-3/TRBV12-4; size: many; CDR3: CASSTRQGSSYNSPLHF; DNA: TGTGCCAGCAGTACTCGACAGGGGAGCTCCTATAATTCACCCCTCCACTTT
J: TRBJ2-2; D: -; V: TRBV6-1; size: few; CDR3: CASSNSPGELFF; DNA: TGTGCCAGCAGTAACAGCCCCGGGGAGCTGTTTTTT
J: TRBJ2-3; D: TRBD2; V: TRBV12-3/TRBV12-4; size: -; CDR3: CASSLDGGGSTDTQYF; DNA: TGTGCCAGCAGTTTAGATGGGGGGGGGAGCACAGATACGCAGTATTTT
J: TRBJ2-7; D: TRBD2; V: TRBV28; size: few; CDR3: CASSQGTSGKYEQYF; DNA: TGTGCCAGCAGCCAGGGGACTAGCGGAAAATACGAGCAGTACTTC
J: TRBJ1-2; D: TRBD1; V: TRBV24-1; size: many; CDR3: CATSRQGTVCTGYTF; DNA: TGTGCCACCAGCAGACAGGGAACGGTTTGCACTGGCTACACCTTC
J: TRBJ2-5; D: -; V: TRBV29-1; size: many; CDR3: CSGVTGMETQYF; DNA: TGCAGCGGCGTAACAGGGATGGAGACCCAGTACTTC
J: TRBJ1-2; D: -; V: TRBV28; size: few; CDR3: CASSLEGGWRGYTF; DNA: TGTGCCAGCAGTTTAGAAGGCGGGTGGCGTGGCTACACCTTC
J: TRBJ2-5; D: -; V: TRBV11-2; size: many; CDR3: CASSNHVRGQETQYF; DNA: TGTGCCAGCAGCAACCACGTGCGGGGACAAGAGACCCAGTACTTC
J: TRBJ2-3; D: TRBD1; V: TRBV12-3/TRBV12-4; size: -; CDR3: CASSSWTGSGTDTQYF; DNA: TGTGCCAGCAGTTCTTGGACAGGGTCGGGCACAGATACGCAGTATTTT
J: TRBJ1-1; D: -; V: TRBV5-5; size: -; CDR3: CASMRGPTFF; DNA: TGTGCCTCCATGAGGGGACCCACTTTCTTT
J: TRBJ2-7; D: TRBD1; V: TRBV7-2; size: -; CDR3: CANSSSGTGGRQYF; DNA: TGTGCCAACAGCTCTTCCGGGACAGGGGGCCGGCAGTACTTC
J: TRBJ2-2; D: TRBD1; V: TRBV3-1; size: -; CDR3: CASSHRTGGRPGELFF; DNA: TGTGCCAGCAGCCACCGGACAGGGGGACGTCCCGGGGAGCTGTTTTTT
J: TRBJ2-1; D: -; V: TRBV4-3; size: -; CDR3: CASSHQTPDNEQFF; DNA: TGCGCCAGCAGCCACCAGACCCCAGACAATGAGCAGTTCTTC
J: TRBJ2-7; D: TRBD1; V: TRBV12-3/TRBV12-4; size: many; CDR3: CASSLTGNYEQYF; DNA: TGTGCCAGCAGTTTGACAGGGAACTACGAGCAGTACTTC
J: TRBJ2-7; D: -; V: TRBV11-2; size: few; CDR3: CASSPGTGGLYEQYF; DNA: TGTGCCAGCAGCCCCGGGACTGGAGGGCTGTACGAGCAGTACTTC
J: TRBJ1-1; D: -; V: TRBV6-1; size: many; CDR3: CASSLRQVEAFF; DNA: TGTGCCAGCAGTCTCAGACAGGTTGAAGCTTTCTTT
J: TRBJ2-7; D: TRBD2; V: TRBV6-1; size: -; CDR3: CAGSPTSGGYEQYF; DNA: TGTGCCGGCAGTCCGACTAGCGGGGGCTACGAGCAGTACTTC
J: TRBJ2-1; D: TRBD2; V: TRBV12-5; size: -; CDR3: CASGSGLAGGDEQFF; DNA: TGTGCTAGTGGTTCGGGACTAGCGGGAGGAGATGAGCAGTTCTTC
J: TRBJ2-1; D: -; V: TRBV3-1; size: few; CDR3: CASSSDVRRDEQFF; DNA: TGTGCCAGCAGTTCTGACGTGAGGAGGGATGAGCAGTTCTTC
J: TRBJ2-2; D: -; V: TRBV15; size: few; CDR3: CATSRARGVNAGELFF; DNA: TGTGCCACCAGCAGAGCTCGCGGGGTGAACGCCGGGGAGCTGTTTTTT
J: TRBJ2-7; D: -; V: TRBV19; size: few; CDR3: CASSIAPGHEQYF; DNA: TGTGCCAGTAGTATAGCGCCTGGCCACGAGCAGTACTTC
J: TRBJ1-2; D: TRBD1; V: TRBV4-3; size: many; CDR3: CASSQGDRVDGYTF; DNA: TGCGCCAGCAGCCAAGGGGACAGGGTGGATGGCTACACCTTC
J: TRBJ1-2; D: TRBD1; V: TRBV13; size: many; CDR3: CASSPRDRDRVGYGYTF; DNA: TGTGCCAGCAGCCCTAGAGATCGCGACAGGGTGGGCTATGGCTACACCTTC
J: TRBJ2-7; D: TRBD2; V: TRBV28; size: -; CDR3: CASRPSGGGNSYEQYF; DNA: TGTGCCAGCAGGCCTAGCGGGGGCGGCAACTCCTACGAGCAGTACTTC
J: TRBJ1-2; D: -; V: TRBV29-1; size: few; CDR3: CSVEAGLYGYTF; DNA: TGCAGCGTTGAGGCAGGACTCTATGGCTACACCTTC
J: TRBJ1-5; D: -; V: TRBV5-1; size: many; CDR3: CASSLEKGGFQHF; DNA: TGCGCCAGCAGCTTGGAGAAGGGGGGGTTCCAGCATTTT
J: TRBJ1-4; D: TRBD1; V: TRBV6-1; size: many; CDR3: CASSTDRDRAEKLFF; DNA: TGTGCCAGCAGTACTGACCGGGACAGGGCTGAAAAACTGTTTTTT
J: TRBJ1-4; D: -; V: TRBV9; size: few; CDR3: CVSSDSLDNEKLFF; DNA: TGTGTCAGCAGCGATTCCCTCGATAATGAAAAACTGTTTTTT
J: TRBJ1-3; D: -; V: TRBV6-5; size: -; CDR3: CASSYSLGNTIYF; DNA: TGTGCCAGCAGTTACTCGCTGGGAAACACCATATATTTT
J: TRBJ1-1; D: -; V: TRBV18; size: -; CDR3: CASSKTETNTEAFF; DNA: TGTGCCAGCTCAAAGACAGAGACGAACACTGAAGCTTTCTTT
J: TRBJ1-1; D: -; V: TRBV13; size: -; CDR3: CASSLDPPGRNGNTEAFF; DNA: TGTGCCAGCAGCTTAGACCCCCCCGGGAGAAACGGGAACACTGAAGCTTTCTTT
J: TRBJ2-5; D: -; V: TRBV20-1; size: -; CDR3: CSAERVETQYF; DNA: TGCAGTGCCGAGCGGGTGGAGACCCAGTACTTC
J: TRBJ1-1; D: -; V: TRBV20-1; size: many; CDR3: CSARRDGLNTEAFF; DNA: TGCAGTGCTAGAAGGGACGGCTTGAACACTGAAGCTTTCTTT
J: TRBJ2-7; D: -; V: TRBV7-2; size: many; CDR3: CASSNMWTDEQYF; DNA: TGTGCCAGCAGCAACATGTGGACTGACGAGCAGTACTTC
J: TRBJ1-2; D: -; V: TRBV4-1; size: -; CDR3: CASSLTTDNYGYTF; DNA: TGCGCCAGCAGCCTTACCACAGATAACTATGGCTACACCTTC
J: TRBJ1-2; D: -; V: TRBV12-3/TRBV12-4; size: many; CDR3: CASSLVGAGIGSGYTF; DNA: TGTGCCAGCAGTTTAGTAGGGGCAGGAATTGGGAGTGGCTACACCTTC
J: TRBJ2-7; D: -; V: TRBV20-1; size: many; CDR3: CSARGYSSYEQYF; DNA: TGCAGTGCTAGAGGCTACAGTTCCTACGAGCAGTACTTC
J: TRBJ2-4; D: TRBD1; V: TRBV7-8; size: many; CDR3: CASSLGQGLAKNIQYF; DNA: TGTGCCAGCAGCCTCGGACAGGGACTAGCCAAAAACATTCAGTACTTC
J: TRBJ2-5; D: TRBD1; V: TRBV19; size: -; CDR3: CASNRGGETQYF; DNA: TGTGCCAGTAACAGGGGTGGAGAGACCCAGTACTTC
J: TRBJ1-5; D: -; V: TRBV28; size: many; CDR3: CASSPESSNQPQHF; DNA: TGTGCCAGCAGTCCAGAAAGTAGCAATCAGCCCCAGCATTTT
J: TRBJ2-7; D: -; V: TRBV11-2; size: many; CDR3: CASSRADEQYF; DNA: TGTGCCAGCAGCCGAGCTGACGAGCAGTACTTC
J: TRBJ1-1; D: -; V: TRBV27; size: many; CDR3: CASRATTGGEAFF; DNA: TGTGCCAGCAGGGCTACGACAGGCGGTGAAGCTTTCTTT
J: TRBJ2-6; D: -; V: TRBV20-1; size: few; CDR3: CSAPRTEVSSGANVLTF; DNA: TGCAGTGCCCCAAGGACAGAGGTCTCCTCTGGGGCCAACGTCCTGACTTTC